The source of this T cell receptor (beta chain) is a study of blood T cell repertoires in COVID-19. Study background: Acute and convalescent COVID-19 samples came from the United States, Italy and Spain.

CDR1 is KGHSY and CDR2 is FQNENV in the germline V gene. Trimming took 2 bases from V and 11 from J; bases not matched to a gene: 8. The CDR3 is made up of 14 amino acids. TCRdb's table, derived via immunoSEQ multiplex PCR, lists solely in-frame clones and lacks some. The sample yields around 150,000 clones, more than 65% seen once. This chain joins TRBV16 and TRBJ1-1; 10 nucleotides align to TRBD1. This TCR derives from an elderly woman with acute or convalescent COVID-19. The sequenced sample was peripheral blood. The CDR3 loop reads CASSQQTGGATAFF. The CDR3 bases are TGTGCCAGCAGCCAACAGACAGGGGGCGCGACCGCTTTCTTT. The full variable domain, its missing parts supplied by reference TRBV16 and TRBJ1-1, is GEEVAQTPKHLVRGEGQKAKLYCAPIKGHSYVFWYQQVLKNEFKFLISFQNENVFDETGMPKERFSAKCLPNSPCSLEIQATKLEDSAVYFCASSQQTGGATAFFGQGTRLTVV.